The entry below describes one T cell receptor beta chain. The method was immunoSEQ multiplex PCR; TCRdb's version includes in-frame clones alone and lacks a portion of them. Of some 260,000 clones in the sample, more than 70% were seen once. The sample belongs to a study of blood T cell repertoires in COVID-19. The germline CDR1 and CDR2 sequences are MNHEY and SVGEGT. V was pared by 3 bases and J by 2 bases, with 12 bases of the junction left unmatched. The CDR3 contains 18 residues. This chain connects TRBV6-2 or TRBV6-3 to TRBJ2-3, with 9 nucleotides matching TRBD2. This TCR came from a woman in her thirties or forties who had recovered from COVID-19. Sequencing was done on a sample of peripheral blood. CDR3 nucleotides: TGTGCCAGCAGTTATGTTGAGTTAGCGGGAGAGCTCACAGATACGCAGTATTTT. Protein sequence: CASSYVELAGELTDTQYF.